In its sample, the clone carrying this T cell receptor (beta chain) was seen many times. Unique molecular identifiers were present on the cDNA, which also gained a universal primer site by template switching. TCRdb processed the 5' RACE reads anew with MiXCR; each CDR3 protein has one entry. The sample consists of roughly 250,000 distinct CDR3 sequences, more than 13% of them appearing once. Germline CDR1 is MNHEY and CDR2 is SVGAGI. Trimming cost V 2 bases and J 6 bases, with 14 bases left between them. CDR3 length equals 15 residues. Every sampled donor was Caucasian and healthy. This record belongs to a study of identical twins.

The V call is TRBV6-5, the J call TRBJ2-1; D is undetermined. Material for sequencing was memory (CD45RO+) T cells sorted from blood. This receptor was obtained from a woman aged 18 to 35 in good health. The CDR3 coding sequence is TGTGCCAGCAGTTACAGTTTCACACAGCCCAATGAGCAGTTCTTC. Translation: CASSYSFTQPNEQFF.